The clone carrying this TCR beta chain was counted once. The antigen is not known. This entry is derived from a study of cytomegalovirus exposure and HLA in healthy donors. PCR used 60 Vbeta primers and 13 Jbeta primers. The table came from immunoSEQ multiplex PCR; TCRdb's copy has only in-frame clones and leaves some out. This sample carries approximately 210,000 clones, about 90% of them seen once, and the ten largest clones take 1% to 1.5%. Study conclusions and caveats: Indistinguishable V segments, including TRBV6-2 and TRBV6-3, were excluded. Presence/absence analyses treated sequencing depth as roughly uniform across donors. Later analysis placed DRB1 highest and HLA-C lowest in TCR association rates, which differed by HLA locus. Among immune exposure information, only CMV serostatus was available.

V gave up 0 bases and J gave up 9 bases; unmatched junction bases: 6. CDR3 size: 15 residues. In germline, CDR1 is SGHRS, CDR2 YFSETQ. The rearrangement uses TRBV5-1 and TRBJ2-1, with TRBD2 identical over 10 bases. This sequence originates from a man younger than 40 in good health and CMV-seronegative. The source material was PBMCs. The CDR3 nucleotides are TGCGCCAGCAGCTTGGGCCTAGCGGGAGTTGGTGAGCAGTTCTTC. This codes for CASSLGLAGVGEQFF.